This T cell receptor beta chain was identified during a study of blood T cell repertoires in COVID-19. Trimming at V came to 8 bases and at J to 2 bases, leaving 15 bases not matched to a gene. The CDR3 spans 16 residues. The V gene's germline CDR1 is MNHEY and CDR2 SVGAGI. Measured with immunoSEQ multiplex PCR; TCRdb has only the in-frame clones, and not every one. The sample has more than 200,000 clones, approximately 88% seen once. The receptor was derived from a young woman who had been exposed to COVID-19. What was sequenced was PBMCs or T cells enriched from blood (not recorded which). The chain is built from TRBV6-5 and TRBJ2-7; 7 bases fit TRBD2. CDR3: CASRFAGTIEPYEQYF. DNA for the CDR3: TGTGCCAGCCGTTTCGCCGGGACTATCGAACCCTACGAGCAGTACTTC.